Described below is a single T cell receptor beta chain sequence and its context. Its antigen is as yet unknown. This entry comes from a study of T cell responses to AZD1222 COVID-19 vaccine. General study points: At baseline, just a handful of AZD1222 recipients tested seropositive. Repertoire sampling was restricted to post-peak T cell response timepoints.

The CDR3 has 16 amino acids. Trimming removed 8 bases from V and 3 bases from J; junction bases left unmatched: 12. Germline CDR1 and CDR2: PRHDT and FYEKMQ (reference sequence). Here immunoSEQ multiplex PCR was the method, and the copy in TCRdb shows in-frame clones only, minus some. Among fewer than 150,000 clones, approximately 90% were seen once, and the ten largest hold about 6.8%. The chain has TRBV13 and TRBJ1-5; 8 positions agree with TRBD1. The material was peripheral blood, obtained 28 days after the second AZD1222 dose. This clonotype originated in an adult who received the AZD1222 COVID-19 vaccine. The CDR3 here is CASGTGGSQPNQPQHF. As DNA, the CDR3 is TGTGCCAGCGGAACAGGGGGATCGCAGCCCAATCAGCCCCAGCATTTT.